This TCR beta chain was captured in a study of T cell responses to AZD1222 COVID-19 vaccine. TCRdb keeps only in-frame clones here, not all; method: immunoSEQ multiplex PCR. The table shows about 100,000 clones, with less than 95% occurring only once. The sequences come from peripheral blood, collected on day 0 of AZD1222 vaccination. The TCR was taken from an adult in good health.

For the CDR3, the DNA is TGTGCCAGCAGCTTCTCGCCCCAGACAGGGGGATTGGACACCTTC. Translated: CASSFSPQTGGLDTF. The chain uses TRBV5-6 and TRBJ1-2; 9 bases map to TRBD1. Germline V gene lookup returns CDR1 SGHDT and CDR2 YYEEEE. The CDR3 is made up of 15 amino acids. Unmatched junction bases numbered 14, after V lost 2 bases and J lost 12 bases.